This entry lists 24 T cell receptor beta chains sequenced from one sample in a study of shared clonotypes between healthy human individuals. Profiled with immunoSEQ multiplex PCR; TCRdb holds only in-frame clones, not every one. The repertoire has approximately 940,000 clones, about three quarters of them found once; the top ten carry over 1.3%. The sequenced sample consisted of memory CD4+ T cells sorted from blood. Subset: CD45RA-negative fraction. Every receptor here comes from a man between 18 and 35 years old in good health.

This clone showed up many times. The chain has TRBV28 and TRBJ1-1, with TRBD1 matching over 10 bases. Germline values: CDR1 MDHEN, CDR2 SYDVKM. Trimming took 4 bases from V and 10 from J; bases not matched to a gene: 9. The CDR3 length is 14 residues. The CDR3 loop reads CASSSPGQGRRAFF. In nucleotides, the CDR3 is TGTGCCAGCAGTTCACCGGGACAGGGGCGAAGAGCTTTCTTT.

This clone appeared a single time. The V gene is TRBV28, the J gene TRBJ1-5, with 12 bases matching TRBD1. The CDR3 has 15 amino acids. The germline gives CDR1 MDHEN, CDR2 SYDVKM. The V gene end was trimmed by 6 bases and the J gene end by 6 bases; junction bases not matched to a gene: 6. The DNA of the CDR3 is TGTGCCAGCAGCCGAGGGGACAGGGGGCGTCAGCCCCAGCATTTT. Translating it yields CASSRGDRGRQPQHF.

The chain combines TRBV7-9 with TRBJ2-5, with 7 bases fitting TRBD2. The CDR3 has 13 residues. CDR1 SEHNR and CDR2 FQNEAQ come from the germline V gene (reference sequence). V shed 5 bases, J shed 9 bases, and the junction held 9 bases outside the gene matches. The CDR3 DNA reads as TGTGCCAGCAGCAGAGGGACTACCGGACCCCAGTACTTC. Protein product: CASSRGTTGPQYF.

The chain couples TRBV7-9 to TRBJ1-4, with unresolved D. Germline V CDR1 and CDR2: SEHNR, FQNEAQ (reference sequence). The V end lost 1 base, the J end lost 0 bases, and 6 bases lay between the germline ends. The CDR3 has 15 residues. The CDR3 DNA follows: TGTGCCAGCAGCTTAGACGGATCAACTAATGAAAAACTGTTTTTT. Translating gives CASSLDGSTNEKLFF.

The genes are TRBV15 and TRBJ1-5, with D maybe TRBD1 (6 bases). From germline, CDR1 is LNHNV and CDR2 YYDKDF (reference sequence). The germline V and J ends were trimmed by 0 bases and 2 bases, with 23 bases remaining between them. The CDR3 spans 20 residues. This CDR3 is CATSRDLSGQPSLGNQPQHF. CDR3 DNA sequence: TGTGCCACCAGCAGAGACTTATCCGGACAGCCATCATTGGGCAATCAGCCCCAGCATTTT.

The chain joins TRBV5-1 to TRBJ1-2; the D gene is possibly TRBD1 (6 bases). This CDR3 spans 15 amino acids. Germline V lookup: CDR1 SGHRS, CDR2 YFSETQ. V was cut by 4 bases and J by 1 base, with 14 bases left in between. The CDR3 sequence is CASSPGQSFNYGYTF. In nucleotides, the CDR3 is TGCGCCAGCAGCCCCGGACAGTCGTTTAACTATGGCTACACCTTC.

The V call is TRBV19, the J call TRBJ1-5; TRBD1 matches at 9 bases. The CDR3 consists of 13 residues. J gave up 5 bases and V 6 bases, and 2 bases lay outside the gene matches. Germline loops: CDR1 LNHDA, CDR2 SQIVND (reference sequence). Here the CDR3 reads CASRGQGYQPQHF. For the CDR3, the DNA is TGTGCCAGTAGGGGACAGGGCTATCAGCCCCAGCATTTT.

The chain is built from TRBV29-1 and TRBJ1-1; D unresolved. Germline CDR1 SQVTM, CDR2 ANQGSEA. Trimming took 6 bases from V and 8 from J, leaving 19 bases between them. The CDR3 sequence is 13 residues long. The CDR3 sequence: CSVEPGLDTEAFF. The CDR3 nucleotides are TGCAGCGTAGAGCCGGGTCTCGATACCGAAGCTTTCTTT.

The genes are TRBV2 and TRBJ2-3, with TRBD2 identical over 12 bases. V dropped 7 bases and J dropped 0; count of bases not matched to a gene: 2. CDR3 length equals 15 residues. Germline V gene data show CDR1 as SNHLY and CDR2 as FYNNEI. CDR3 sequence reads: CASTSGGVSTDTQYF. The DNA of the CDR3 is TGTGCCAGCACTAGCGGGGGGGTTAGCACAGATACGCAGTATTTT.

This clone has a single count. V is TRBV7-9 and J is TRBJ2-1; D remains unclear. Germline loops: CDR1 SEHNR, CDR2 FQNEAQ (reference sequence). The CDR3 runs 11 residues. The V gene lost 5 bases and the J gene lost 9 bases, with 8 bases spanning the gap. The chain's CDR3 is CASSNSPEQFF. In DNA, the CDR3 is TGTGCCAGCAGCAACAGCCCTGAGCAGTTCTTC.

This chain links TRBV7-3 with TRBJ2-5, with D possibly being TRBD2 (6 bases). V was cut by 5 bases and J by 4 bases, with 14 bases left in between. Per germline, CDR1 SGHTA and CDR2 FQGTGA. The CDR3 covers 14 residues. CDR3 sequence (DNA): TGTGCCAGCAGCCCTACCGGGGGTCGAGAGACCCAGTACTTC. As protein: CASSPTGGRETQYF.

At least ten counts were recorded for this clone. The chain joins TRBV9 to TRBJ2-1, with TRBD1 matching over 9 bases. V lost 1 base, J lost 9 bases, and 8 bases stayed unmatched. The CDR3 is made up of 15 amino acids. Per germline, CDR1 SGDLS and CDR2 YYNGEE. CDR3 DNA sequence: TGTGCCAGCAGCGTAAGGGGGACAGGGTATGTTGAGCAGTTCTTC. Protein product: CASSVRGTGYVEQFF. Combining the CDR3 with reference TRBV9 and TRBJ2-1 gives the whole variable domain DSGVTQTPKHLITATGQRVTLRCSPRSGDLSVYWYQQSLDQGLQFLIQYYNGEERAKGNILERFSAQQFPDLHSELNLSSLELGDSALYFCASSVRGTGYVEQFFGPGTRLTVL.

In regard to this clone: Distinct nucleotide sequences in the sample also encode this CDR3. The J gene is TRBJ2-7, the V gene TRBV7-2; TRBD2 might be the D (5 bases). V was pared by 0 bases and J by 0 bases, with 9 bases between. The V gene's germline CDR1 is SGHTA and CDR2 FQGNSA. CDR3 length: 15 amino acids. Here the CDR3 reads CASSLAAGVSYEQYF. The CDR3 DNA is TGTGCCAGCAGCTTAGCCGCCGGGGTCTCCTACGAGCAGTACTTC.

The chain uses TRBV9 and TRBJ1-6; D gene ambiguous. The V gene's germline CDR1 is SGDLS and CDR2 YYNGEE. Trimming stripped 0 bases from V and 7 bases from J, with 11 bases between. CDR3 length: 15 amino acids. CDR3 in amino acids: CASSVDPDRNSPLHF. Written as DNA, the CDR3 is TGTGCCAGCAGCGTAGACCCAGATAGAAATTCACCCCTCCACTTT. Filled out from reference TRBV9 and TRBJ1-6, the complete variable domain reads DSGVTQTPKHLITATGQRVTLRCSPRSGDLSVYWYQQSLDQGLQFLIQYYNGEERAKGNILERFSAQQFPDLHSELNLSSLELGDSALYFCASSVDPDRNSPLHFGNGTRLTVT.

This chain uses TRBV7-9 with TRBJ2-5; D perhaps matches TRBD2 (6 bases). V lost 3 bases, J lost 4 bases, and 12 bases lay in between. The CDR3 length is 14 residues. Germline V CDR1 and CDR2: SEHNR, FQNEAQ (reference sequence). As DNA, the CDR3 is TGTGCCAGCAGCTTCGCGGGACTGGCAGAGACCCAGTACTTC. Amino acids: CASSFAGLAETQYF.

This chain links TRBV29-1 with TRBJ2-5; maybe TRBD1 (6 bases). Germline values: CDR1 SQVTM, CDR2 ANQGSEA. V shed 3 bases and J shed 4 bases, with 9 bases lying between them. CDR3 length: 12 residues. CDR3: CSVESRGETQYF. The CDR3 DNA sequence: TGCAGCGTTGAGTCCAGGGGAGAGACCCAGTACTTC.

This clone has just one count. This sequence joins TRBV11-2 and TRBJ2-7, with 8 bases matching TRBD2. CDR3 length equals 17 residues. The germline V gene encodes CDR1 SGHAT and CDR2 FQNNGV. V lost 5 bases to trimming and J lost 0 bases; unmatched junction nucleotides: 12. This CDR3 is CASSIQGGGSHSYEQYF. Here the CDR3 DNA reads TGTGCCAGCAGCATCCAGGGCGGGGGGTCCCACTCCTACGAGCAGTACTTC.

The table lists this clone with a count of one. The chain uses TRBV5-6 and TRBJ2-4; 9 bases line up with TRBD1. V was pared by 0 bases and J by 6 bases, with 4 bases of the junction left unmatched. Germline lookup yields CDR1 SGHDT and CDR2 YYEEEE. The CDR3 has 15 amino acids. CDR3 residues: CASSLGDRDLNIQYF. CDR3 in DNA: TGTGCCAGCAGCTTGGGGGACAGGGATCTAAACATTCAGTACTTC.

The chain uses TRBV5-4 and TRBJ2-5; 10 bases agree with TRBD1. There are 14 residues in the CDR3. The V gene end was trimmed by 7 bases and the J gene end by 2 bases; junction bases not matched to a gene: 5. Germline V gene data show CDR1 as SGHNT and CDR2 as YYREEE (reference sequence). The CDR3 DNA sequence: TGTGCCAGCGGCCGGGACAGGGGTCAAGAGACCCAGTACTTC. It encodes CASGRDRGQETQYF. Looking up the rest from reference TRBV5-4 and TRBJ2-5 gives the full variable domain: ETGVTQSPTHLIKTRGQQVTLRCSSQSGHNTVSWYQQALGQGPQFIFQYYREEENGRGNFPPRFSGLQFPNYSSELNVNALELDDSALYLCASGRDRGQETQYFGPGTRLLVL.

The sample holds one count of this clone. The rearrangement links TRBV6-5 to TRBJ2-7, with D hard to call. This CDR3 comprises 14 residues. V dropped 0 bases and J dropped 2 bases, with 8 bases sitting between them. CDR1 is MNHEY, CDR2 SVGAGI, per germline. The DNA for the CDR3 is TGTGCCAGCAGTTACTCGATGGCAGCCTACGAGCAGTACTTC. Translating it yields CASSYSMAAYEQYF.

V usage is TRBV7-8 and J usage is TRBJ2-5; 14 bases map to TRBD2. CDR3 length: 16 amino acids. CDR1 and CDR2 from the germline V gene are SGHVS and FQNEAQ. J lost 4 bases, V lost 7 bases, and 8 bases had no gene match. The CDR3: CASIIGGLAGGETQYF. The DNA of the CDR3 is TGTGCCAGCATCATCGGTGGACTAGCGGGAGGAGAGACCCAGTACTTC.

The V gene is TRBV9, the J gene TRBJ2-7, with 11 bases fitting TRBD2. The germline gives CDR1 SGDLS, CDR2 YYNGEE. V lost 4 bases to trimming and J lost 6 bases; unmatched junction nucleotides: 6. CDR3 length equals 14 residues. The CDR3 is CASSFGTSGGEQYF. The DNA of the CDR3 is TGTGCCAGCAGCTTCGGGACTAGCGGAGGCGAGCAGTACTTC.

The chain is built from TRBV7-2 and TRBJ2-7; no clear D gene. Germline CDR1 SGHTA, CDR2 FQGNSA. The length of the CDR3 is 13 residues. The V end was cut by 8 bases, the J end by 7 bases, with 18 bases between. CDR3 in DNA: TGTGCCAGCCATCCTCCTAATAATGAGGAGCAGTACTTC. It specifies CASHPPNNEEQYF.

In DNA form, the CDR3 reads TGTGCCAGCAGCCGAGGGACAGGGGTTTCCTACGAGCAGTACTTC. It yields the protein CASSRGTGVSYEQYF. This chain links TRBV7-8 with TRBJ2-7, with 10 bases lining up with TRBD1. Germline V CDR1 and CDR2: SGHVS, FQNEAQ. The CDR3 has 15 residues. The trim removed 5 bases at V and 1 base at J, leaving 5 bases unmatched.